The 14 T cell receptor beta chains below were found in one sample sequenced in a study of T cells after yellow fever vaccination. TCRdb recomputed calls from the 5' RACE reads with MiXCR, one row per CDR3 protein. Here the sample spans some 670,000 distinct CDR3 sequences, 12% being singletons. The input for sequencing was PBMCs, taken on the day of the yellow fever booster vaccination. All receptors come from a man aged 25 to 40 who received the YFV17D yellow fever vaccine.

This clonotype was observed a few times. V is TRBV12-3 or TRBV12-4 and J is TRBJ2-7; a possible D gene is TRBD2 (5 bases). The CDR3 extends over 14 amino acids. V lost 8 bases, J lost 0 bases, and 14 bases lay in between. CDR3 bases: TGTGCCAGCTTCGAGGGTCCGACCTCCTACGAGCAGTACTTC. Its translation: CASFEGPTSYEQYF.

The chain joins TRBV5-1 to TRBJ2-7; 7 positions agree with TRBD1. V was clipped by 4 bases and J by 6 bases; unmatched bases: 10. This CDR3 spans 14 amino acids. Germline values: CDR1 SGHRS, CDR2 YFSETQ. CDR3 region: CASSPGTEGAEQYF. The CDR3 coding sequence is TGCGCCAGCAGCCCCGGGACAGAAGGGGCCGAGCAGTACTTC.

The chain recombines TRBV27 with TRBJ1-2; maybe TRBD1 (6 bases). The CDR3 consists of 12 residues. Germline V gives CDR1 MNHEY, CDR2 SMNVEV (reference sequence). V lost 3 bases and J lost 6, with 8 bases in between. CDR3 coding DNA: TGTGCCAGCAGTTTGCGGGGGCATGGCTACACCTTC. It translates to CASSLRGHGYTF.

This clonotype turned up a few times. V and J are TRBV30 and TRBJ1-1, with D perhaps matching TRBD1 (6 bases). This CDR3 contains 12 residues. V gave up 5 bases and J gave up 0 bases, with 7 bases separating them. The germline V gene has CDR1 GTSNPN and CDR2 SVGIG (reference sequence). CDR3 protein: CAWGQMNTEAFF. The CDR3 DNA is TGTGCCTGGGGACAGATGAACACTGAAGCTTTCTTT.

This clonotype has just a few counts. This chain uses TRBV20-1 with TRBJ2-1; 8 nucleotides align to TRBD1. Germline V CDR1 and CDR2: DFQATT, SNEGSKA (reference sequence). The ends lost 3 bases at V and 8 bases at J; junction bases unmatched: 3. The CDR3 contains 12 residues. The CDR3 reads CSARSTGDEQFF. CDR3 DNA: TGCAGTGCTAGGTCGACAGGGGATGAGCAGTTCTTC.

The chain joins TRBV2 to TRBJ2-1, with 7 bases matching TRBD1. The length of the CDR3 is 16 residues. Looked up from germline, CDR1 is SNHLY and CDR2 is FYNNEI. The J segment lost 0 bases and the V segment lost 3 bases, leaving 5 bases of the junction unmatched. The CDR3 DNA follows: TGTGCCAGCAGTGAGTTGGACAGGAGCTCCTACAATGAGCAGTTCTTC. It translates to CASSELDRSSYNEQFF.

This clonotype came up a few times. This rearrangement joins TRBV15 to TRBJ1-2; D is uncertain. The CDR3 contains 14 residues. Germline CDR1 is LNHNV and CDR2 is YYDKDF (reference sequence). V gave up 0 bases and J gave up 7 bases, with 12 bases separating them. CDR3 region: CATSREEPLGGYTF. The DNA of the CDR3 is TGTGCCACCAGCAGAGAGGAGCCCTTGGGTGGCTACACCTTC. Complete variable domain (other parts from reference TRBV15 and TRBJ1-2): DAMVIQNPRYQVTQFGKPVTLSCSQTLNHNVMYWYQQKSSQAPKLLFHYYDKDFNNEADTPDNFQSRRPNTSFCFLDIRSPGLGDTAMYLCATSREEPLGGYTFGSGTRLTVV.

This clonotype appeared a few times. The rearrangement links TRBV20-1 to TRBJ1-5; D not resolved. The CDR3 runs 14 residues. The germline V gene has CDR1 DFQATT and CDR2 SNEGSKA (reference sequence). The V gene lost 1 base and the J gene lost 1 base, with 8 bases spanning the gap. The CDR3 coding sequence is TGCAGTGCTAGAGGCTCATTCAGCAATCAGCCCCAGCATTTT. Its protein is CSARGSFSNQPQHF.

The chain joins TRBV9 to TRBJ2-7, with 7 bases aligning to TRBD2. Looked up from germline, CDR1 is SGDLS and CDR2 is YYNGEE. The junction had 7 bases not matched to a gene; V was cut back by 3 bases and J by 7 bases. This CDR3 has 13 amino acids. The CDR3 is CASSGPTSLEQYF. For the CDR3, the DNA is TGTGCCAGCAGCGGGCCGACTAGCCTAGAGCAGTACTTC.

CDR3 region: CASSPVGGVTDTQYF. The CDR3 coding sequence is TGTGCCAGCAGCCCGGTCGGCGGGGTGACAGATACGCAGTATTTT. The chain combines TRBV7-9 with TRBJ2-3; D might be TRBD2 (6 bases). The length of the CDR3 is 15 residues. The germline V and J ends were trimmed by 5 bases and 3 bases, with 15 bases remaining between them. The germline CDR1 and CDR2 sequences are SEHNR and FQNEAQ (reference sequence).

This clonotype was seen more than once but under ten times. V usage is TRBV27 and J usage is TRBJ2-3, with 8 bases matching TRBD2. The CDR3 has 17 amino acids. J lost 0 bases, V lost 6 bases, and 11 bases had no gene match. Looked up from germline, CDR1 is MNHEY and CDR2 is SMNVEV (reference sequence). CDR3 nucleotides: TGTGCCAGCAGCTACTATCCACTAGCGGCTAGCACAGATACGCAGTATTTT. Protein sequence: CASSYYPLAASTDTQYF.

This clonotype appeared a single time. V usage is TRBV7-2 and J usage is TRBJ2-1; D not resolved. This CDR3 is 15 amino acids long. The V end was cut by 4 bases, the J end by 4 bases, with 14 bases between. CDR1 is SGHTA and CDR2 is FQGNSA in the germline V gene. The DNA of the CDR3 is TGTGCCAGCAGCTCCCCGGGTCGTATTTACAATGAGCAGTTCTTC. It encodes CASSSPGRIYNEQFF.

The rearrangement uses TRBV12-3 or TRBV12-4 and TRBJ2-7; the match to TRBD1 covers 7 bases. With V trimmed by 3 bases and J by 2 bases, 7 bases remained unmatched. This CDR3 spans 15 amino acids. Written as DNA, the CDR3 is TGTGCCAGCAGTTTTAGGCAGGGGGTCACCTACGAGCAGTACTTC. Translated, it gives CASSFRQGVTYEQYF.

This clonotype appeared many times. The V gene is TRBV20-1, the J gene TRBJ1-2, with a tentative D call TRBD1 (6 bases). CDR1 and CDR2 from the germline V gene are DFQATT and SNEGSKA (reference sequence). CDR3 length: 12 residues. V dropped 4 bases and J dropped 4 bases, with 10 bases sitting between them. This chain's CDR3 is CSATGGGYGYTF. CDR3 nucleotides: TGCAGTGCTACTGGGGGCGGCTATGGCTACACCTTC.